This T cell receptor (beta chain) came from a study of metastatic and nonmetastatic thyroid tumors. Study-level information: Comparison of repertoires was carried out across blood and tumor or nodule tissue from malignant and benign thyroid patients. Findings and limits, study-wide: Significantly greater TCR beta diversity was reportedly found in malignant thyroid tumors than in benign nodules (in blood and tumor).

The CDR3 is 15 amino acids. CDR1 is PRHDT and CDR2 is FYEKMQ in the germline V gene (reference sequence). V was cut by 0 bases and J by 1 base, with 6 bases left in between. Not a single patient had been given any form of treatment at any point before undergoing thyroid surgery. Authors' analysis steps: What underpinned the distant-metastasis classifier for papillary thyroid cancer was the set of CDR3 differences across clinicopathological groups. TCRdb redid the clone calls on the PCR reads using MiXCR. TCRdb's processing, not the authors' own work, is the source of the V and J calls. The table lists almost 35,000 clones, roughly a third of them singletons. This clone has more than one count but fewer than ten. Its antigen is unidentified.

The gene calls are TRBV13 and TRBJ2-2; no clear D. Specimen: tumor tissue. The TCR was taken from a female donor with papillary thyroid cancer or a benign thyroid nodule (not recorded which). Some clones in this sample may be carry-over from other donors' samples. As DNA, the CDR3 is TGTGCCAGCAGCTTAGGCGGGTTGAACACCGGGGAGCTGTTTTTT. Amino acid sequence: CASSLGGLNTGELFF.